This T cell receptor beta chain comes out of a study of control samples from healthy donors and cancer patients. Trimming pared 0 bases from V and 3 bases from J, leaving 12 bases between. The germline V gene has CDR1 SGDLS and CDR2 YYNGEE. The CDR3 is 15 residues long. This clone showed up just once. Clones were sequenced by immunoSEQ multiplex PCR, and TCRdb holds only the in-frame ones, with some missing. Of about 140,000 clones in the sample, roughly nine tenths were seen once. This chain links TRBV9 with TRBJ1-1, with D maybe TRBD1 (6 bases). Sequenced input: blood. This receptor was identified in a man aged 18 to 29 in good health. CDR3 in amino acids: CASSVEGQGYTEAFF. The CDR3 coding sequence is TGTGCCAGCAGCGTAGAGGGGCAGGGGTACACTGAAGCTTTCTTT.